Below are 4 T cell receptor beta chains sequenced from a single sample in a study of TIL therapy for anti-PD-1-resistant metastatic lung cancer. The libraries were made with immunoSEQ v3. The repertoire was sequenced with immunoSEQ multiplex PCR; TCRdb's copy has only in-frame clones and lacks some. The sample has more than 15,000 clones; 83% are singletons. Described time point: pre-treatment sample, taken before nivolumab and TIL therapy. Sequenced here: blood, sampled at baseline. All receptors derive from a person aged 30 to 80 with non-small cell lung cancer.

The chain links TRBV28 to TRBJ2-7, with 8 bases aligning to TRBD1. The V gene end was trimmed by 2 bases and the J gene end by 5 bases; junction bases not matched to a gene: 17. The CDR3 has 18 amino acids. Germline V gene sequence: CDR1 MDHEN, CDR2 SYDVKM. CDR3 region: CASSLPPFAKTGENEQYF. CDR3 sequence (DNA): TGTGCCAGCAGTTTACCCCCCTTCGCGAAGACAGGGGAGAACGAGCAGTACTTC.

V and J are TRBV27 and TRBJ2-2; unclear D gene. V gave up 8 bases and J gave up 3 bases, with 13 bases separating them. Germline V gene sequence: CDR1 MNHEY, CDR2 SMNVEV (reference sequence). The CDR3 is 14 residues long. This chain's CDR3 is CASAGSSYTGELFF. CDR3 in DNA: TGTGCCAGCGCCGGTTCCAGCTACACCGGGGAGCTGTTTTTT.

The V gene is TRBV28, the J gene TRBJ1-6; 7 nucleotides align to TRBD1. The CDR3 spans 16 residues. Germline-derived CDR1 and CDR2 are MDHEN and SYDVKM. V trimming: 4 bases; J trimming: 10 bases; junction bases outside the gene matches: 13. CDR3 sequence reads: CASSSGQPGVGSPLHF. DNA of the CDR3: TGTGCCAGCAGTTCGGGACAGCCAGGAGTAGGGTCACCCCTCCACTTT.

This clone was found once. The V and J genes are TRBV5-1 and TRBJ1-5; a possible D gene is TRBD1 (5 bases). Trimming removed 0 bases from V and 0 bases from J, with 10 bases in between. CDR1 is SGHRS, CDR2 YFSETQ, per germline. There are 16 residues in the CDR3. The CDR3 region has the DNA TGCGCCAGCAGCTTGGAGGGGCCTTATAGCAATCAGCCCCAGCATTTT. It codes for CASSLEGPYSNQPQHF.